The clone carrying this T cell receptor (beta chain) was detected a few times. In TCRdb, the 5' RACE reads were re-called with MiXCR into one record per CDR3 protein. The sample consists of approximately 500,000 distinct CDR3 sequences, 24% of them appearing once. V lost 3 bases and J lost 8; bases outside the gene matches: 5. The CDR3 contains 15 residues. CDR1 and CDR2 from the germline V gene are SGHRS and YFSETQ. This specimen belongs to a study of identical twins. A further study also used this sample, focusing on T cells expressing NK-cell markers.

The source of this sequence is a woman aged 18-29 years in good health. The chain employs TRBV5-1 and TRBJ2-1; TRBD2 agrees at 13 bases. Sequencing was performed on CD4+ T cells sorted from blood. This CDR3 is CASSSGLAGVYEQFF. The CDR3 DNA is TGCGCCAGCAGCTCCGGACTAGCGGGAGTATATGAGCAGTTCTTC.